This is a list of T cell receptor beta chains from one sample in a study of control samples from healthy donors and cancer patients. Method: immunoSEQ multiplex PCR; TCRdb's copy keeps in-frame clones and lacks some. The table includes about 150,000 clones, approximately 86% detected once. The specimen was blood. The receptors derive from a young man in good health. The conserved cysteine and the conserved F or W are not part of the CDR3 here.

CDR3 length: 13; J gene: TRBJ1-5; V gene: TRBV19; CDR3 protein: ASNVLAGSNQPQH
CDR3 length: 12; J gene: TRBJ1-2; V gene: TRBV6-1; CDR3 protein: ASSEAGGPYGYT
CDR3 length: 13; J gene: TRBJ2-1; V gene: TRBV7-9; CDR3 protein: ASSLGGGEYNEQF
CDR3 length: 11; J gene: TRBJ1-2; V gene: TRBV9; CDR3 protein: ASSLPSSQGYT
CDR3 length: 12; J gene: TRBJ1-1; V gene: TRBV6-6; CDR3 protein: ASSPAGRSTEAF
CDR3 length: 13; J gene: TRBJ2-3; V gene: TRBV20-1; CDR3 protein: SASWAGSSTDTQY
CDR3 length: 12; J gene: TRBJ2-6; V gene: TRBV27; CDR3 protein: ASSRTGGANVLT
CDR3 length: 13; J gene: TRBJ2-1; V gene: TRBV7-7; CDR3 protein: ASSLGTGSSNEQF
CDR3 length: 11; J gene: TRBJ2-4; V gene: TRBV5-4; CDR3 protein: ASSLGAAYIQY
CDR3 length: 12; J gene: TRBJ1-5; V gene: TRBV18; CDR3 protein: ASSPDRGNQPQH
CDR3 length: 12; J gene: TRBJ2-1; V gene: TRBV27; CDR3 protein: ASSLLPQGHEQF
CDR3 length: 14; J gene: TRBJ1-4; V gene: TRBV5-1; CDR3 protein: ASSPGQGATNEKLF
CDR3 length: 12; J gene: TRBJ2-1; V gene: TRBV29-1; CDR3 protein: SGTTGKPYNEQF
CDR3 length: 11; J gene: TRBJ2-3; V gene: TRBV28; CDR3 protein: ASSRDRTDTQY
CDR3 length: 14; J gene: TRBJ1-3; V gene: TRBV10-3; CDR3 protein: AISESDPSSGNTIY
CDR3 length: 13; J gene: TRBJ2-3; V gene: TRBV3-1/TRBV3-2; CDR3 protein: ASSQEIGGRDTQY
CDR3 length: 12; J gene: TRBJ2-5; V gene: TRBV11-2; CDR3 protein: ASSLVADQETQY
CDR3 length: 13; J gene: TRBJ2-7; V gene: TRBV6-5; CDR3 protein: ASSYGEGNTYEQY
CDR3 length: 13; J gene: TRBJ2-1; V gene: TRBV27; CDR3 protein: ASSLWTSGDNEQF
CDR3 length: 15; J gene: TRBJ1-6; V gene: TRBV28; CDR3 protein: ASSPPQESSYNSPLH
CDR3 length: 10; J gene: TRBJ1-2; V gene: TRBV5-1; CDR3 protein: ASSLDGAGYT
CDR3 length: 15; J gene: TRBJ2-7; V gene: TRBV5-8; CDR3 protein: ASSFHSGGTGSYEQY
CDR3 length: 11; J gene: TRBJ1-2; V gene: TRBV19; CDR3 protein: ASSPFTPYGYT
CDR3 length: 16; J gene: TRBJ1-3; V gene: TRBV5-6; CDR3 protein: ASSLVRGEESSGNTIY
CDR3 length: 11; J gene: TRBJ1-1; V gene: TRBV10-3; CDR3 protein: AIRDSVGAEAF
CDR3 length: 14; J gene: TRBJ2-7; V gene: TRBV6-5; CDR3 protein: ASSYSRAGADYEQY
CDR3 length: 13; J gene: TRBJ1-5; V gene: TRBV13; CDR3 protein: ASSLRGDSNQPQH
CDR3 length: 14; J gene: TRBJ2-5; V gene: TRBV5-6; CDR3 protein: ASRGASGPTGETQY
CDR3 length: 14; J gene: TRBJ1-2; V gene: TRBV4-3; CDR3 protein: ASSQGLDSVVYGYT
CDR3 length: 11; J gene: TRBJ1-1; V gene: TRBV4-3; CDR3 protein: ASSQDRWTEAF
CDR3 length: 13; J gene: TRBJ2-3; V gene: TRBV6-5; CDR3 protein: ASSPGTASTDTQY